This TCR beta chain comes out of a study of T-cell reconstitution after alpha-beta-depleted transplantation in children. General observations from the study: When one year had passed after transplant, most T-cell counts and diversity came from newly produced T cells.

Ten or more counts support this clonotype. What it recognizes is unknown. Unique molecular identifiers were incorporated during preparation of the TCRbeta library. A single record per CDR3 protein comes from TCRdb applying MiXCR to the PCR reads. The sample records hundreds of thousands of distinct CDR3 sequences, 23% being singletons. The CDR3 is made up of 15 amino acids. Between the trimmed V and J ends, which lost 2 bases and 2 bases, there was a span of 7 bases. CDR1 is MNHEY, CDR2 SVGAGI, per germline. The TCR sequence derives from a boy under three years old who had a stem cell transplant for acute myeloid leukemia, so the T cells may come from the graft donor. The chain links TRBV6-5 to TRBJ2-6; D is unclear. The sequencing here drew on PBMCs, mostly from graft donor cells, taken 360 days after TCRalphabeta/CD19-depleted stem cell transplant. CDR3 coding DNA: TGTGCCAGCAGTTACAAGACCCCTGGGGCCAACGTCCTGACTTTC. It yields the protein CASSYKTPGANVLTF.